This T cell receptor (beta chain) is from a study of blood T cell repertoires in COVID-19. Overall study: Some COVID-19 samples were acute and others convalescent; all came from the United States, Italy and Spain.

In the authors' workflow: Estimation of nucleated cell counts relied on the amplification of reference gene primers. Profiled with immunoSEQ multiplex PCR; TCRdb holds only in-frame clones, not every one. V and J calls and clone size are copied from that table; D and trimming were computed from the DNA. This sample yields under 95,000 clones, of which around 83% are seen a single time; more than 2% belongs to the top ten. The CDR3 totals 15 residues. Trimming shortened V by 2 bases and J by 5 bases, and 15 bases separated the two germline ends. Germline V gives CDR1 MNHEY, CDR2 SVGEGT. Sequencing was performed on peripheral blood. The chain joins TRBV6-2 or TRBV6-3 to TRBJ1-2, with D unresolved. The receptor's source is a woman in her 70s with acute or convalescent COVID-19. CDR3 sequence: CASSYESGGSYGYTF. In DNA form, the CDR3 reads TGTGCCAGCAGTTACGAGTCGGGAGGGTCATATGGCTACACCTTC.